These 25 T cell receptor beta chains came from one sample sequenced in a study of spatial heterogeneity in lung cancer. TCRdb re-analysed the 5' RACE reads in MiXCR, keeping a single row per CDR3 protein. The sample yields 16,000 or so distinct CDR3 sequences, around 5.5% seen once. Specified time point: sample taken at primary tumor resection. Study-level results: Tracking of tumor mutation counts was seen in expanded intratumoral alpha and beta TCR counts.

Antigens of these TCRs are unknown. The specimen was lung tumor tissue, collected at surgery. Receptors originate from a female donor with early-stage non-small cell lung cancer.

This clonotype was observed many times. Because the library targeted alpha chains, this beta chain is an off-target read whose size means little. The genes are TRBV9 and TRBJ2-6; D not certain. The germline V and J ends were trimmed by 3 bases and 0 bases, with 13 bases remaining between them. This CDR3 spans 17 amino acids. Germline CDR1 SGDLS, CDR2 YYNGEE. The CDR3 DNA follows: TGTGCCAGCAGCGCGGTAGCCGGGCCCTCTGGGGCCAACGTCCTGACTTTC. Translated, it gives CASSAVAGPSGANVLTF.

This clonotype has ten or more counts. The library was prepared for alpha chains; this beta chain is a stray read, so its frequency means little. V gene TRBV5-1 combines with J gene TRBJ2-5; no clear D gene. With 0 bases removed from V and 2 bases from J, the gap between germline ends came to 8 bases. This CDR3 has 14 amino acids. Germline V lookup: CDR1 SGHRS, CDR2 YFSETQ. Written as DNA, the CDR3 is TGCGCCAGCAGCTTGGGAATACCTCAAGAGACCCAGTACTTC. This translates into CASSLGIPQETQYF.

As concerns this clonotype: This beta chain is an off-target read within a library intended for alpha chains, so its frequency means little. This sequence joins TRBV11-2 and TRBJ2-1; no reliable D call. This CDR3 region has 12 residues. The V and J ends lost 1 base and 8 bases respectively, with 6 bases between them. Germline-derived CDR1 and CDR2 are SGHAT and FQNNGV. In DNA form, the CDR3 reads TGTGCCAGCAGCTTAGGTAACGATGAGCAGTTCTTC. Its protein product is CASSLGNDEQFF.

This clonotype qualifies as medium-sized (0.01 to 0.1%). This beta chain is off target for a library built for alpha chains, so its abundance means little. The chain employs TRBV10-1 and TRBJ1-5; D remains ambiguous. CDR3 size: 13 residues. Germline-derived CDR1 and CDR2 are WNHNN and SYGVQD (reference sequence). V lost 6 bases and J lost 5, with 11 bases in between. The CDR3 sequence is CASSPNTDQPQHF. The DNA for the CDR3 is TGCGCCAGCAGCCCGAATACGGATCAGCCCCAGCATTTT.

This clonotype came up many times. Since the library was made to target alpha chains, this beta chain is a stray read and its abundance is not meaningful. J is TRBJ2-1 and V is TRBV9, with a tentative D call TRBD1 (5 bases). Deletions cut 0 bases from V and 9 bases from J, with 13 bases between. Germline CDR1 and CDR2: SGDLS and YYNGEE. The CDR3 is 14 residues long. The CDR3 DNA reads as TGTGCCAGCAGCGTAGAAGACAGCCCGGGTGAGCAGTTCTTC. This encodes CASSVEDSPGEQFF.

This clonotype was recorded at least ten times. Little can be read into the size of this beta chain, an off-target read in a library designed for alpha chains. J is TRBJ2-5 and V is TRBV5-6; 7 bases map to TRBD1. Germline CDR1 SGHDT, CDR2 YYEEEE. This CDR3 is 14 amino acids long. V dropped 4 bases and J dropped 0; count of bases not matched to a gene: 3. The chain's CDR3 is CASSVTGNQETQYF. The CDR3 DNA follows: TGTGCCAGCAGCGTGACAGGGAACCAAGAGACCCAGTACTTC.

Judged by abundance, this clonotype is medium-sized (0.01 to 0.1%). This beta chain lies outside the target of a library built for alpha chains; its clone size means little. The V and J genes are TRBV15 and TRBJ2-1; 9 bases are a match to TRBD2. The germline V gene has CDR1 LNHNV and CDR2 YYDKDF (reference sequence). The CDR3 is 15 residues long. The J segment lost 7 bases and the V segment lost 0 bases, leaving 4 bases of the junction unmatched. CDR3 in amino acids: CATSRDSGSWNEQFF. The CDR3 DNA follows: TGTGCCACCAGCAGAGATAGCGGGAGTTGGAATGAGCAGTTCTTC.

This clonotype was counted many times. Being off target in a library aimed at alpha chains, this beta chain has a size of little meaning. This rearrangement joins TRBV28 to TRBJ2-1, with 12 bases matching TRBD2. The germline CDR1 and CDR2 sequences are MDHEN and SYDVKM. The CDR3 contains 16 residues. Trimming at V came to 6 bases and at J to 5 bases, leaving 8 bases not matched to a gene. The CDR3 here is CASRPWTSGENNEQFF. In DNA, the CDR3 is TGTGCCAGCAGACCCTGGACTAGCGGGGAAAACAATGAGCAGTTCTTC.

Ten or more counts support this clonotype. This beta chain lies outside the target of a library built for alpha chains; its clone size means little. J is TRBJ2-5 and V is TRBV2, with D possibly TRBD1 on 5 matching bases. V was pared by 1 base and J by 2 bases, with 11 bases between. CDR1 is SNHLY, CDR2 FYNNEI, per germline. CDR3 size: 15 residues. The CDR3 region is CASSEGFQGQETQYF. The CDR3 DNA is TGTGCCAGCAGTGAAGGATTCCAGGGTCAAGAGACCCAGTACTTC.

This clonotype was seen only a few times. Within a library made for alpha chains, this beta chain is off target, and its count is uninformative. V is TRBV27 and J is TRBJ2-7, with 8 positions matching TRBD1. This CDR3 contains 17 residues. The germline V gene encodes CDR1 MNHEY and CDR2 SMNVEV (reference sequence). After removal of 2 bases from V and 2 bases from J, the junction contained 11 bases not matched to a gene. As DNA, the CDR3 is TGTGCCAGCAGTTTAAATGCCCGACAGGGGATACCCTACGAGCAGTACTTC. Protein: CASSLNARQGIPYEQYF.

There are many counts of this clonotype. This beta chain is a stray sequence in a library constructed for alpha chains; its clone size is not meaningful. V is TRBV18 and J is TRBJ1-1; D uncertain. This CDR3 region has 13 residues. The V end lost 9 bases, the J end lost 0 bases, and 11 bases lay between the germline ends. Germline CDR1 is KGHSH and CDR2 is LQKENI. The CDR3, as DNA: TGTGCCAGTGTCACCCTTATGAACACTGAAGCTTTCTTT. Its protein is CASVTLMNTEAFF.

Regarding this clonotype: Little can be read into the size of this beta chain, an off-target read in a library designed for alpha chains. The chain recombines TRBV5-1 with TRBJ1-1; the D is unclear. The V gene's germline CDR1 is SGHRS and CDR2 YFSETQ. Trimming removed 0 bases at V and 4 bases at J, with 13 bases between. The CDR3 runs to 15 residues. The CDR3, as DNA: TGCGCCAGCAGCTTGGATTTTTTGGAGGGCACTGAAGCTTTCTTT. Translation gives CASSLDFLEGTEAFF.

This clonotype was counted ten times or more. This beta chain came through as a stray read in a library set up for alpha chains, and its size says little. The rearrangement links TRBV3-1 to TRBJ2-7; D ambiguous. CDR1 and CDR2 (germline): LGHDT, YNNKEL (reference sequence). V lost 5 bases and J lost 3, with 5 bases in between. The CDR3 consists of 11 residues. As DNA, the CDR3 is TGTGCCAGCAGCTCCCACTACGAGCAGTACTTC. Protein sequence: CASSSHYEQYF.

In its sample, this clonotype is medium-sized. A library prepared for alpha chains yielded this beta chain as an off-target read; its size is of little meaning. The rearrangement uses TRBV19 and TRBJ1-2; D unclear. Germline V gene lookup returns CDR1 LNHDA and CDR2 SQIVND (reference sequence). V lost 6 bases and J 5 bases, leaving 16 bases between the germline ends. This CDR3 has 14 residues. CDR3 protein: CASSPAGSGYGYTF. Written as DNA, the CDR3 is TGTGCCAGTAGCCCGGCAGGTAGTGGGTATGGCTACACCTTC. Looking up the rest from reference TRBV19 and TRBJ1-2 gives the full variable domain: DGGITQSPKYLFRKEGQNVTLSCEQNLNHDAMYWYRQDPGQGLRLIYYSQIVNDFQKGDIAEGYSVSREKKESFPLTVTSAQKNPTAFYLCASSPAGSGYGYTFGSGTRLTVV.

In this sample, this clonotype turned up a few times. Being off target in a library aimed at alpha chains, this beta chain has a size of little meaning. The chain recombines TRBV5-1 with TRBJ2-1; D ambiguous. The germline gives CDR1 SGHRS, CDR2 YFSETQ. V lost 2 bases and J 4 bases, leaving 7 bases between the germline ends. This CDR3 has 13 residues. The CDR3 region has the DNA TGCGCCAGCAGCTTATACCAGTACAATGAGCAGTTCTTC. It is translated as CASSLYQYNEQFF.

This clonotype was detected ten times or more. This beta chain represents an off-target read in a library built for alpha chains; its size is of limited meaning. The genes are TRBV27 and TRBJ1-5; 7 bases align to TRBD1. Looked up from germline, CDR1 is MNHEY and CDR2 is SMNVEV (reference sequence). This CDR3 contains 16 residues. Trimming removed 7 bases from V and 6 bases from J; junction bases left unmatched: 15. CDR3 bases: TGTGCCAGCAACGTGGAAGACAGGGTTTGTAGTCAGCCCCAGCATTTT. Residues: CASNVEDRVCSQPQHF.

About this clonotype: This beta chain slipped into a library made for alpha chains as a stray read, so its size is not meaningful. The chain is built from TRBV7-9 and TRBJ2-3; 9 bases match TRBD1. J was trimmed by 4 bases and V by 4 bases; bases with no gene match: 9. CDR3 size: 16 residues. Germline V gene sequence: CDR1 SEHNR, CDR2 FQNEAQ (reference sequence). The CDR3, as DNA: TGTGCCAGCAGCTCCGGACAGGGGATCGGTTCAGATACGCAGTATTTT. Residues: CASSSGQGIGSDTQYF.

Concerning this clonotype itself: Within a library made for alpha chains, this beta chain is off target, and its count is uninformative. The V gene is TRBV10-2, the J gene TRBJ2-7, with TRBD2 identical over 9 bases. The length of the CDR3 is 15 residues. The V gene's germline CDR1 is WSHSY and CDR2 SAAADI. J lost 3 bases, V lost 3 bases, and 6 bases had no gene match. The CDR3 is CASSDRLAENYEQYF. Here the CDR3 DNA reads TGCGCCAGCAGTGATCGACTAGCGGAGAACTACGAGCAGTACTTC.

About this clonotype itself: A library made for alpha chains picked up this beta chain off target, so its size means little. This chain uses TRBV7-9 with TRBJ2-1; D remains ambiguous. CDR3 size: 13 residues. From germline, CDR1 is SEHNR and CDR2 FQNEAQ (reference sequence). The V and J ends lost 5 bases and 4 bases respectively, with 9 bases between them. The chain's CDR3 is CASSRVSYNEQFF. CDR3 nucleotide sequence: TGTGCCAGCAGCCGAGTTTCGTACAATGAGCAGTTCTTC.

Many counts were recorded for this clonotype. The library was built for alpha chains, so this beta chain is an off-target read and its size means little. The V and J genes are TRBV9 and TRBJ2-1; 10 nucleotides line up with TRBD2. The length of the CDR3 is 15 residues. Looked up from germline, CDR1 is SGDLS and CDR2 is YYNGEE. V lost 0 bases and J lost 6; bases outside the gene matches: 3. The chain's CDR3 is CASSVGIAGGNEQFF. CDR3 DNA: TGTGCCAGCAGCGTAGGGATAGCGGGAGGCAATGAGCAGTTCTTC. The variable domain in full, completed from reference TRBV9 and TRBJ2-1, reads DSGVTQTPKHLITATGQRVTLRCSPRSGDLSVYWYQQSLDQGLQFLIQYYNGEERAKGNILERFSAQQFPDLHSELNLSSLELGDSALYFCASSVGIAGGNEQFFGPGTRLTVL.

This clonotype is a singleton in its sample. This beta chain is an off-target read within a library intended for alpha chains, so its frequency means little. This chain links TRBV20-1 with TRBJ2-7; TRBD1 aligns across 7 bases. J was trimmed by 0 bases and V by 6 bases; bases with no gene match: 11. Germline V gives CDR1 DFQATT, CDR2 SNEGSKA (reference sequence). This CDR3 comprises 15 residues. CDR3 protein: CSAHARDSYSYEQYF. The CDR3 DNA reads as TGCAGTGCCCACGCCCGGGACAGTTACTCCTACGAGCAGTACTTC.

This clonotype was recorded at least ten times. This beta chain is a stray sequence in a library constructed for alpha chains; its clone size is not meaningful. Here the CDR3 reads CASSSPAGGDETQYF. DNA for the CDR3: TGTGCCAGCAGCTCTCCAGCGGGAGGGGATGAGACCCAGTACTTC. The V gene is TRBV4-2, the J gene TRBJ2-5; 10 bases align to TRBD2. The CDR3 runs to 15 residues. Trimming cost V 5 bases and J 5 bases; bases outside gene matches: 8. CDR1 and CDR2 (germline): LGHNA, YNFKEQ.

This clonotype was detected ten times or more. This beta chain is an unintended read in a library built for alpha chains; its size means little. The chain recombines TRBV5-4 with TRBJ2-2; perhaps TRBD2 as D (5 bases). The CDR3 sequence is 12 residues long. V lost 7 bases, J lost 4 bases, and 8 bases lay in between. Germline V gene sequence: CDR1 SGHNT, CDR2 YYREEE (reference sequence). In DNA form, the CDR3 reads TGTGCCAGCCCAACTAGCACCGGGGAGCTGTTTTTT. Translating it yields CASPTSTGELFF. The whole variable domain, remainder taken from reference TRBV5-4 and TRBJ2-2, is ETGVTQSPTHLIKTRGQQVTLRCSSQSGHNTVSWYQQALGQGPQFIFQYYREEENGRGNFPPRFSGLQFPNYSSELNVNALELDDSALYLCASPTSTGELFFGEGSRLTVL.

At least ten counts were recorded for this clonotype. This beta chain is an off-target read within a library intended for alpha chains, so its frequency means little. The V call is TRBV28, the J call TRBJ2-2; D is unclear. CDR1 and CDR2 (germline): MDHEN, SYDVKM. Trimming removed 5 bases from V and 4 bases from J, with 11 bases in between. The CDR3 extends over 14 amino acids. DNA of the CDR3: TGTGCCAGCAGTATTTCCCCCACCACCGGGGAGCTGTTTTTT. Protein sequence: CASSISPTTGELFF.

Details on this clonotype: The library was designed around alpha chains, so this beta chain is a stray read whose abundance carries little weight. CDR3 sequence (DNA): TGCAGTGCTAGAGGAGGCAGGGAGGTAGGATCCGACACTGAAGCTTTCTTT. This translates into CSARGGREVGSDTEAFF. The rearrangement links TRBV20-1 to TRBJ1-1, with D perhaps matching TRBD1 (5 bases). CDR3 size: 17 residues. V lost 1 base, J lost 3 bases, and 21 bases lay in between. Germline V gene data show CDR1 as DFQATT and CDR2 as SNEGSKA (reference sequence).